This note documents a single T cell receptor beta chain sequence. Its antigen is currently unknown. The data belong to a study of T cell responses to AZD1222 COVID-19 vaccine. About the study: Both about-4-week and about-12-week second-dose recipients were combined. Whole-study findings and limits: Seropositive status at baseline applied to only a handful of AZD1222 recipients.

This table comes from immunoSEQ multiplex PCR, and its TCRdb copy is limited to in-frame clones, with some not included. The sample holds about 59,000 clones, 65% to 90% seen once. Germline values: CDR1 SGDLS, CDR2 YYNGEE. The CDR3 spans 14 residues. V lost 5 bases, J lost 1 base, and 11 bases lay in between. The source is an adult in good health. The V call is TRBV9, the J call TRBJ2-3; TRBD2 might be the D (5 bases). Sample: peripheral blood, taken on day 0 of AZD1222 vaccination. CDR3 bases: TGTGCCAGCAGACCTGGACTCCGCACAGATACGCAGTATTTT. Residues: CASRPGLRTDTQYF. The full variable domain, with the rest looked up from reference TRBV9 and TRBJ2-3, is DSGVTQTPKHLITATGQRVTLRCSPRSGDLSVYWYQQSLDQGLQFLIQYYNGEERAKGNILERFSAQQFPDLHSELNLSSLELGDSALYFCASRPGLRTDTQYFGPGTRLTVL.